The clone carrying this T cell receptor (beta chain) was picked up a small number of times. Its matching antigen is unknown. Patients included in sequencing had previously demonstrated CD8+CD57+ cell expansion by flow cytometry. Using genomic DNA as the template, TCR beta VDJ and CDR3 profiling was carried out. In TCRdb, the reads were re-called with MiXCR into one record per CDR3 protein. This sample has about 240,000 distinct CDR3 sequences, with 45% to 50% found just once. These data are taken from a study of CD8+CD57+ T cells in acquired aplastic anemia. Study-wide points: CD8+ Simpson's diversity did not differ significantly between patients and controls.

The specimen sequenced was sorted CD4+, CD8+, or CD8+CD57+ T cells (not recorded which) from PBMCs. The sequence came from a human donor with aplastic anemia.

CDR3 bases: TGTGCCAGCGAGACAGATATTAATTCACCCCTCCACTTT. Translated, it gives CASETDINSPLHF. V usage is TRBV2 and J usage is TRBJ1-6; D possibly corresponds to TRBD1 (5 bases). The CDR3 length is 13 residues. Per germline, CDR1 SNHLY and CDR2 FYNNEI. V lost 8 bases and J 6 bases, leaving 11 bases between the germline ends.